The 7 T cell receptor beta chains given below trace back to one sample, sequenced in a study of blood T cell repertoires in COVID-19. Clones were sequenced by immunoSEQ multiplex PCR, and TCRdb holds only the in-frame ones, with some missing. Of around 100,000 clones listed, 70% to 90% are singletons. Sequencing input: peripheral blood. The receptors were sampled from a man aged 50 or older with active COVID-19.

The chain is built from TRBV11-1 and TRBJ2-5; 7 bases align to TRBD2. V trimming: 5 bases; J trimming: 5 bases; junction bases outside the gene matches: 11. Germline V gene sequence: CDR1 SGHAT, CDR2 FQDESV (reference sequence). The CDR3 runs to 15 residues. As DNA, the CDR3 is TGTGCCAGCAGCCTGCAGCGGGGCTCGGTGGAGACCCAGTACTTC. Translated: CASSLQRGSVETQYF.

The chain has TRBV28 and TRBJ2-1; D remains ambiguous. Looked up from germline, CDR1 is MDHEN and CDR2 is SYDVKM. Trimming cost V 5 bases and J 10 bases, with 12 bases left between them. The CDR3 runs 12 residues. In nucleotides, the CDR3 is TGTGCCAGCAGTCCGTCGGGTCGGGAGCAGTTCTTC. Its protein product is CASSPSGREQFF.

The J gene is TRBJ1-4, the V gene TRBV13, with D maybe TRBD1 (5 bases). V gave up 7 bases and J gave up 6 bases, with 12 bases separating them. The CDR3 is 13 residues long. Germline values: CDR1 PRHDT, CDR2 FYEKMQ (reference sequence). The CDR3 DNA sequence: TGTGCCAGCACTGGGAGGGGTGATGAAAAACTGTTTTTT. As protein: CASTGRGDEKLFF.

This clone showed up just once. The CDR3 nucleotides are TGTGCCAGTGAAGGACTGGATGGGGCCCAGCATTTT. This translates into CASEGLDGAQHF. The chain joins TRBV12-3 or TRBV12-4 to TRBJ1-5; D is unresolved. Trimming shortened V by 9 bases and J by 11 bases, and 17 bases separated the two germline ends. The CDR3 extends over 12 amino acids.

The CDR3: CASSLGSGGNGELFF. The CDR3 bases are TGTGCCAGCAGCTTAGGAAGCGGAGGGAACGGGGAGCTGTTTTTT. This sequence joins TRBV11-3 and TRBJ2-2; perhaps TRBD2 as D (6 bases). This CDR3 has 15 residues. V was shortened by 1 base and J by 7 bases, with 13 bases between the two germline ends. Per the germline V gene, CDR1 is SGHNT and CDR2 is YENEEA.

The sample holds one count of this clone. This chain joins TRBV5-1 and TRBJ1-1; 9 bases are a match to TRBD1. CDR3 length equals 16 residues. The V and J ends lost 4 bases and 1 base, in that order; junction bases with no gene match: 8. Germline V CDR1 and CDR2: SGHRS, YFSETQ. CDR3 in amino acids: CASSVLGQGRNTEAFF. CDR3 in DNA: TGCGCCAGCAGCGTCCTCGGACAGGGGCGGAACACTGAAGCTTTCTTT. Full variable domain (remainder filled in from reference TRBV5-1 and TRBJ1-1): KAGVTQTPRYLIKTRGQQVTLSCSPISGHRSVSWYQQTPGQGLQFLFEYFSETQRNKGNFPGRFSGRQFSNSRSEMNVSTLELGDSALYLCASSVLGQGRNTEAFFGQGTRLTVV.

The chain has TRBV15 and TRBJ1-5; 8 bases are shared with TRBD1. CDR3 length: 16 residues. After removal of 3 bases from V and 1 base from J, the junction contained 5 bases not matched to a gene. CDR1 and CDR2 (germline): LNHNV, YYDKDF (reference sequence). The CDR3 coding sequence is TGTGCCACCAGCAGGGACAGGGAGCGGAGCAATCAGCCCCAGCATTTT. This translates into CATSRDRERSNQPQHF.